This TCR beta chain was sequenced during a study of human T cells and chemical hapten exposure. Looking at the study overall: Per-sample TCR yields varied mainly from small pooled library volume differences. Study-wide results and limits: Among TCRs, those above 1 in 1000 frequency were unaffected by DPC sensitization.

Individual cDNA molecules received unique molecular identifiers in the library. Methods used by the authors: Per sample, the median was 95,638 TCRs, with values from roughly 23,000 to 700,000. Each CDR3 protein is one row after TCRdb ran MiXCR on the RACE reads. TCRdb, not the authors, supplied the V and J calls. The sample lists tens of thousands of distinct CDR3 sequences; 3.5% to 4.5% were seen once. The CDR3 is made up of 14 amino acids. Germline V gene lookup returns CDR1 LGHNA and CDR2 YNFKEQ. V was pared by 2 bases and J by 6 bases, with 10 bases between. This clonotype was seen many times. Its antigen is not identified. Regarding time point: healthy volunteer bleed at 2 weeks. Extraction yielded total RNA from whole blood (unfractionated).

What was sequenced was whole blood. This receptor was taken from a female donor in good health. Some clones in this sample may be carry-over from other donors' samples. V gene TRBV4-2 combines with J gene TRBJ1-4, with a weak D call TRBD1 (6 bases). This CDR3 reads CASSQKGGDEKLFF. DNA of the CDR3: TGTGCCAGCAGCCAAAAGGGGGGGGATGAAAAACTGTTTTTT.